This T cell receptor (beta chain) was retrieved from a study of T cells in tumors after PD-1 blockade. Study overall: No patient had prior checkpoint blockade, systemic immunosuppression, or radiotherapy within 4 weeks. Daily vismodegib 150 mg continued in a subset of anti-PD-1-treated patients. Patients received pembrolizumab 200 mg every 3 weeks or cemiplimab 350 mg every 2 weeks.

The study's findings and limits: About 41% of tumor TCR clonotypes were also found in blood.

Of note for this clone: No antigen is known for it.

Only in-frame clones appear in the TCRdb table, and some are missing; sequencing was by immunoSEQ multiplex PCR. Among around 60,000 clones listed, around four fifths were seen once. With 2 bases removed from V and 0 bases from J, the gap between germline ends came to 8 bases. Germline lookup yields CDR1 MGHDK and CDR2 SYGVNS. The CDR3 runs to 14 residues. The receptor comes from a human donor with basal cell carcinoma. The sequenced sample was PBMCs, obtained before anti-PD-1 treatment. The V call is TRBV25-1, the J call TRBJ2-7; maybe TRBD1 (6 bases). The DNA of the CDR3 is TGTGCCAGCAGTGAAAACAGGGACTCCTACGAGCAGTACTTC. This sequence encodes CASSENRDSYEQYF.